The 3 T cell receptor beta chains presented below share a single source sample, sequenced in a study of T cell repertoires in cytomegalovirus infection. Via MiXCR, TCRdb re-called the reads, giving one row per CDR3 protein. The sample has over 450,000 distinct CDR3 sequences; roughly 12% are singletons. Sequencing input: PBMCs. The receptor set was obtained from a human donor in good health (CMV status not recorded). Some clones in this sample may be carry-over from other donors' samples.

This clonotype was detected many times. The chain has TRBV7-8 and TRBJ2-1; D is tentatively TRBD1 or TRBD2 (6 bases each). V shed 7 bases and J shed 6 bases, with 13 bases lying between them. The germline gives CDR1 SGHVS, CDR2 FQNEAQ. The CDR3 totals 13 residues. The CDR3 DNA sequence: TGTGCCAGCAACCCCAAGGGGGGCAATGAGCAGTTCTTC. It specifies CASNPKGGNEQFF.

This clonotype was recorded many times. The chain couples TRBV28 to TRBJ2-1; D is possibly TRBD2 (5 bases). The CDR3 spans 11 residues. V was clipped by 11 bases and J by 4 bases, with 9 bases between them. Per the germline V gene, CDR1 is MDHEN and CDR2 is SYDVKM. The CDR3 DNA follows: TGTGCCGTCAGCGGATACAATGAGCAGTTCTTC. It codes for CAVSGYNEQFF.

This clonotype showed up many times. This rearrangement joins TRBV6-1 to TRBJ1-2; D not certain. This CDR3 is built from 16 residues. Trimming pared 6 bases from V and 1 base from J, leaving 18 bases between. The V gene's germline CDR1 is MNHNS and CDR2 SASEGT. CDR3 sequence (DNA): TGTGCCAGCAGCGTTATCGCAGTATGGGTTAACTATGGCTACACCTTC. Translation gives CASSVIAVWVNYGYTF.